The 26 T cell receptor beta chains below come from one sample, sequenced in a study of OX40 agonist ivuxolimab in advanced cancers. Generated by immunoSEQ multiplex PCR, the TCRdb table keeps only in-frame clones and is missing some. The repertoire includes about 46,000 clones, about 90% of them detected once, and about 12% sits in the top ten. The sample was CD4+ or CD8+ T cells sorted from blood, taken in a trial of the OX40 agonist ivuxolimab. The source is an adult with an advanced solid tumor such as melanoma, head and neck, liver or kidney cancer.

The chain couples TRBV4-1 to TRBJ1-5, with D perhaps TRBD1 (6 bases). The CDR3 runs to 15 residues. Germline V gives CDR1 MGHRA, CDR2 YSYEKL. Trimming pared 5 bases from V and 4 bases from J, leaving 15 bases between. Here the CDR3 reads CASSSRRGGNQPQHF. CDR3 DNA: TGCGCCAGCAGCTCAAGGAGGGGGGGAAATCAGCCCCAGCATTTT.

The chain recombines TRBV29-1 with TRBJ1-1; 8 nucleotides line up with TRBD1. The CDR3 spans 13 residues. Germline assignment: CDR1 SQVTM and CDR2 ANQGSEA. J gave up 4 bases and V 7 bases, and 8 bases lay outside the gene matches. The CDR3, as DNA: TGCAGCGCGATCGGGACAGGCATCACTGAAGCTTTCTTT. Its translation is CSAIGTGITEAFF.

Concerning this clone: The germline gene is not matched at one end of the junction; a read error may be the cause. The genes are TRBV7-7 and TRBJ2-1, with 9 bases identical to TRBD2. CDR3 length: 18 amino acids. Per germline, CDR1 SSHAT and CDR2 FNYEAQ (reference sequence). CDR3 region: CASSLAPRGRVPYNEQFF. Here the CDR3 DNA reads TGTGCTAGCAGCTTAGCCCCCCGCGGGAGGGTCCCCTACAATGAGCAGTTCTTC.

The V and J genes are TRBV25-1 and TRBJ1-2, with a weak D call TRBD1 (5 bases). Per germline, CDR1 MGHDK and CDR2 SYGVNS. The CDR3 spans 13 residues. The ends were cut back, 4 bases at V and 8 bases at J, with 14 bases in the middle. In DNA form, the CDR3 reads TGTGCCAGCAGTGGAGGGGTTTGGCGAGGCTACACCTTC. Protein product: CASSGGVWRGYTF.

The CDR3 nucleotides are TGTGCCAGCAGCTTATTGGGGTCGCGAGGCGGTTCCTACGAGCAGTACTTC. Translation: CASSLLGSRGGSYEQYF. The chain employs TRBV7-6 and TRBJ2-7; D is unclear. Trimming shortened V by 2 bases and J by 1 base, and 18 bases separated the two germline ends. The CDR3 length is 17 residues. Germline CDR1 SGHVS, CDR2 FNYEAQ.

The genes are TRBV7-6 and TRBJ2-5; D is unclear. The DNA matches TRBJ2-7 better at its end, which makes the J call doubtful. This CDR3 is built from 13 residues. Looked up from germline, CDR1 is SGHVS and CDR2 is FNYEAQ. DNA of the CDR3: TGTGCCAGCAGCTTAGCAGGGCCGCACGAGCAGTACTTC. Its protein product is CASSLAGPHEQYF.

The chain's CDR3 is CASSLTPNYGYTF. DNA of the CDR3: TGTGCCAGCAGCTTGACCCCTAACTATGGCTACACCTTC. This chain uses TRBV11-1 with TRBJ1-2; D gene unclear. The V gene lost 3 bases and the J gene lost 0 bases, with 5 bases spanning the gap. Looked up from germline, CDR1 is SGHAT and CDR2 is FQDESV (reference sequence). This CDR3 contains 13 residues.

This chain connects TRBV5-6 to TRBJ2-2; D remains ambiguous. This CDR3 spans 14 amino acids. CDR1 SGHDT and CDR2 YYEEEE come from the germline V gene. V was pared by 4 bases and J by 2 bases, with 9 bases between. For the CDR3, the DNA is TGTGCCAGCAGCGCGGCGATAAACACCGGGGAGCTGTTTTTT. This sequence encodes CASSAAINTGELFF.

The V gene is TRBV4-2, the J gene TRBJ2-7; 9 nucleotides line up with TRBD2. This CDR3 has 15 residues. Germline CDR1 is LGHNA and CDR2 is YNFKEQ. V dropped 3 bases and J dropped 3; count of bases not matched to a gene: 6. CDR3: CASSQRTSDIYEQYF. Written as DNA, the CDR3 is TGTGCCAGCAGCCAGCGGACTAGCGACATCTACGAGCAGTACTTC.

This chain links TRBV10-2 with TRBJ1-1; 9 nucleotides agree with TRBD1. CDR1 is WSHSY and CDR2 is SAAADI in the germline V gene. The CDR3 runs to 13 residues. J lost 5 bases, V lost 6 bases, and 4 bases had no gene match. Here the CDR3 reads CASSETGGTEAFF. The CDR3 DNA reads TGCGCCAGCAGCGAGACAGGGGGAACTGAAGCTTTCTTT.

This clone was observed a single time. The V and J genes are TRBV9 and TRBJ1-2, with a possible D match to TRBD1 (6 bases). This CDR3 has 16 residues. CDR1 and CDR2 from the germline V gene are SGDLS and YYNGEE. Deletions cut 0 bases from V and 4 bases from J, with 16 bases between. In nucleotides, the CDR3 is TGTGCCAGCAGCGTAGAGGGCAGGGGCCAACCCTATGGCTACACCTTC. Protein: CASSVEGRGQPYGYTF.

The chain is built from TRBV14 and TRBJ1-1, with 7 bases that match TRBD1. In germline, CDR1 is SGHDN, CDR2 FVKESK. The CDR3 has 17 amino acids. Losses at the gene ends were 0 bases for V and 5 bases for J; bases not matched to a gene: 12. As DNA, the CDR3 is TGTGCCAGCAGCCAAGAGACCGTAGGGGGCCCGGGGACTGAAGCTTTCTTT. Residues: CASSQETVGGPGTEAFF.

The rearrangement links TRBV12-5 to TRBJ2-2; 11 nucleotides line up with TRBD2. The length of the CDR3 is 18 residues. Germline V gene lookup returns CDR1 LGHNT and CDR2 FRNRAP. Trimming at V came to 4 bases and at J to 6 bases, leaving 13 bases not matched to a gene. The CDR3 region has the DNA TGTGCTAGTGGTTGGTCGGTAGCGGGGGGGCCGTCTGCCGGGGAGCTGTTTTTT. It translates to CASGWSVAGGPSAGELFF. Full variable domain (missing parts from reference TRBV12-5 and TRBJ2-2): DARVTQTPRHKVTEMGQEVTMRCQPILGHNTVFWYRQTMMQGLELLAYFRNRAPLDDSGMPKDRFSAEMPDATLATLKIQPSEPRDSAVYFCASGWSVAGGPSAGELFFGEGSRLTVL.

The table lists this clone with a count of one. CDR3 residues: CASSLAGTEAFF. In DNA form, the CDR3 reads TGTGCCAGCAGCCTCGCAGGGACTGAAGCTTTCTTT. The chain joins TRBV6-5 to TRBJ1-1, with a tentative D call TRBD1 (5 bases). The V gene's germline CDR1 is MNHEY and CDR2 SVGAGI. This CDR3 contains 12 residues. V lost 6 bases and J lost 5, with 10 bases in between.

The chain couples TRBV9 to TRBJ2-7, with D perhaps matching TRBD1 (6 bases). Germline V gene lookup returns CDR1 SGDLS and CDR2 YYNGEE. V gave up 3 bases and J gave up 0 bases, with 13 bases separating them. The CDR3 is 15 residues long. The CDR3 DNA reads as TGTGCCAGCAGCGCCGGCGGACAGATCTCCTACGAGCAGTACTTC. Protein product: CASSAGGQISYEQYF.

The CDR3 spells CASSLRGPLHEQFF. CDR3 DNA sequence: TGTGCCAGCAGCTTACGGGGGCCATTGCATGAGCAGTTCTTC. The chain combines TRBV7-8 with TRBJ2-1; possibly TRBD1 or TRBD2 for D (6 bases each). Per the germline V gene, CDR1 is SGHVS and CDR2 is FQNEAQ. The V gene lost 2 bases and the J gene lost 8 bases, with 13 bases spanning the gap. The CDR3 totals 14 residues.

The chain is built from TRBV27 and TRBJ2-4; maybe TRBD2 (5 bases). The germline V gene has CDR1 MNHEY and CDR2 SMNVEV (reference sequence). The CDR3 has 15 residues. Trimming shortened V by 2 bases and J by 4 bases, and 12 bases separated the two germline ends. As DNA, the CDR3 is TGTGCCAGCAGTTTACGGGCGGAGGAAAAAAACATTCAGTACTTC. Translating it yields CASSLRAEEKNIQYF.

This chain joins TRBV7-9 and TRBJ2-5; D gene unclear. The CDR3 covers 13 residues. Looked up from germline, CDR1 is SEHNR and CDR2 is FQNEAQ (reference sequence). Trimming stripped 6 bases from V and 5 bases from J, with 13 bases between. CDR3 residues: CASSVLAGETQYF. As DNA, the CDR3 is TGTGCCAGCAGTGTGTTGGCTGGGGAGACCCAGTACTTC.

The chain combines TRBV21-1 with TRBJ2-2; the D call of TRBD1 is as the table states it, not checked on the DNA. TRBV21-1 is labeled a pseudogene. The CDR3 has 14 amino acids. Here the CDR3 reads CASIQGSGTGELFF. CDR3 coding DNA: TGTGCCAGCATACAGGGCAGCGGCACCGGGGAGCTGTTTTTT.

This chain connects TRBV15 to TRBJ1-2; 8 bases fit TRBD1. Germline V lookup: CDR1 LNHNV, CDR2 YYDKDF (reference sequence). Trimming took 3 bases from V and 6 from J; bases not matched to a gene: 3. The length of the CDR3 is 13 residues. The CDR3 is CATSRDRANGYTF. The CDR3 DNA reads TGTGCCACCAGCAGGGACAGGGCGAATGGCTACACCTTC.

The V call is TRBV9, the J call TRBJ2-1; 7 bases line up with TRBD1. This CDR3 contains 15 residues. Germline loops: CDR1 SGDLS, CDR2 YYNGEE. After removal of 4 bases from V and 3 bases from J, the junction contained 7 bases not matched to a gene. The DNA for the CDR3 is TGTGCCAGCAGCTACCGACAGGGCTTCTACAATGAGCAGTTCTTC. This gives the protein CASSYRQGFYNEQFF.

The chain combines TRBV30 with TRBJ1-4; no definite D call. CDR1 and CDR2 (germline): GTSNPN, SVGIG (reference sequence). Trimming cost V 1 base and J 10 bases, with 19 bases left between them. This CDR3 has 15 amino acids. The DNA for the CDR3 is TGTGCCTGGAGTGCCTCGAGGGTATCGGCGGGAAAACTGTTTTTT. Translated: CAWSASRVSAGKLFF. The whole variable domain, remainder taken from reference TRBV30 and TRBJ1-4, is SQTIHQWPATLVQPVGSPLSLECTVEGTSNPNLYWYRQAAGRGLQLLFYSVGIGQISSEVPQNLSASRPQDRQFILSSKKLLLSDSGFYLCAWSASRVSAGKLFFGSGTQLSVL.

The chain is built from TRBV19 and TRBJ2-5; the D is unclear. Germline loops: CDR1 LNHDA, CDR2 SQIVND (reference sequence). The germline V and J ends were trimmed by 5 bases and 0 bases, with 16 bases remaining between them. This CDR3 region has 16 residues. The CDR3 region is CASSWAETKYQETQYF. DNA for the CDR3: TGTGCCAGTAGTTGGGCGGAAACAAAGTACCAAGAGACCCAGTACTTC.

The gene calls are TRBV12-5 and TRBJ2-7; D remains ambiguous. Trimming stripped 4 bases from V and 2 bases from J, with 6 bases between. The CDR3 is 12 amino acids. The germline gives CDR1 LGHNT, CDR2 FRNRAP. CDR3 nucleotide sequence: TGTGCTAGTGGTTCCCACACCTACGAGCAGTACTTC. Protein product: CASGSHTYEQYF. Filled out from reference TRBV12-5 and TRBJ2-7, the complete variable domain reads DARVTQTPRHKVTEMGQEVTMRCQPILGHNTVFWYRQTMMQGLELLAYFRNRAPLDDSGMPKDRFSAEMPDATLATLKIQPSEPRDSAVYFCASGSHTYEQYFGPGTRLTVT.

The rearrangement joins TRBV9 to TRBJ1-6; perhaps TRBD1 as D (5 bases). V lost 3 bases, J lost 10 bases, and 14 bases lay in between. The CDR3 is 14 amino acids. Germline V gene lookup returns CDR1 SGDLS and CDR2 YYNGEE. The CDR3 loop reads CASSASIGESPLHF. CDR3 coding DNA: TGTGCCAGCAGCGCCTCGATAGGGGAATCACCCCTCCACTTT.

The rearrangement links TRBV27 to TRBJ1-1; possible D gene TRBD1, 6 bases. CDR1 and CDR2 (germline): MNHEY, SMNVEV (reference sequence). V lost 5 bases, J lost 2 bases, and 9 bases lay in between. The CDR3 contains 13 residues. CDR3 sequence: CASSQGPNTEAFF. The CDR3, as DNA: TGTGCCAGCAGTCAGGGGCCTAACACTGAAGCTTTCTTT.